This T cell receptor beta chain is from a study of technical replicates of blood from a handful of donors. Germline CDR1 and CDR2: LGHNA and YNFKEQ. The CDR3 is 14 amino acids. The junction had 2 bases not matched to a gene; V was cut back by 4 bases and J by 4 bases. Here immunoSEQ multiplex PCR was the method, and the copy in TCRdb shows in-frame clones only, minus some. Here the sample spans 70,000 or so clones, about nine tenths being singletons. V is TRBV4-2 and J is TRBJ2-7; 12 positions match TRBD2. This clonotype was obtained from a human donor in good health. The sequencing input was T cells isolated from PBMCs. In DNA, the CDR3 is TGTGCCAGCAGCCTAGGACTAGCGGGATACGAGCAGTACTTC. This sequence encodes CASSLGLAGYEQYF.